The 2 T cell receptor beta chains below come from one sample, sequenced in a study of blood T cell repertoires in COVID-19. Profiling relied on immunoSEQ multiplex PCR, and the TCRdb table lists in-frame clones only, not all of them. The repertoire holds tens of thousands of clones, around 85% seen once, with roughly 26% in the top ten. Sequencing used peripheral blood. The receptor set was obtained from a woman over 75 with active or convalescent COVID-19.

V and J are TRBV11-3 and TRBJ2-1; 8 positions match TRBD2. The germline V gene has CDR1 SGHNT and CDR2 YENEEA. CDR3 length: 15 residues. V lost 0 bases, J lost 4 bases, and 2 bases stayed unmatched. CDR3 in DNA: TGTGCCAGCAGCTTAGAGAGCGGGGGTTACAATGAGCAGTTCTTC. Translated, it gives CASSLESGGYNEQFF.

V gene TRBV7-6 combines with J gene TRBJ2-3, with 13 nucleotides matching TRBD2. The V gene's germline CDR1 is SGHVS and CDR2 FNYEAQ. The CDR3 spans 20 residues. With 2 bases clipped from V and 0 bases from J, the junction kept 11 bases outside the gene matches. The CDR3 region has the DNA TGTGCCAGCAGCTTACGGGGAGGGACTAGCGGGGCCGCTAGCACAGATACGCAGTATTTT. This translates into CASSLRGGTSGAASTDTQYF. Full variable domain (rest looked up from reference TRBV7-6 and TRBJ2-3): GAGVSQSPRYKVTKRGQDVALRCDPISGHVSLYWYRQALGQGPEFLTYFNYEAQQDKSGLPNDRFSAERPEGSISTLTIQRTEQRDSAMYRCASSLRGGTSGAASTDTQYFGPGTRLTVL.